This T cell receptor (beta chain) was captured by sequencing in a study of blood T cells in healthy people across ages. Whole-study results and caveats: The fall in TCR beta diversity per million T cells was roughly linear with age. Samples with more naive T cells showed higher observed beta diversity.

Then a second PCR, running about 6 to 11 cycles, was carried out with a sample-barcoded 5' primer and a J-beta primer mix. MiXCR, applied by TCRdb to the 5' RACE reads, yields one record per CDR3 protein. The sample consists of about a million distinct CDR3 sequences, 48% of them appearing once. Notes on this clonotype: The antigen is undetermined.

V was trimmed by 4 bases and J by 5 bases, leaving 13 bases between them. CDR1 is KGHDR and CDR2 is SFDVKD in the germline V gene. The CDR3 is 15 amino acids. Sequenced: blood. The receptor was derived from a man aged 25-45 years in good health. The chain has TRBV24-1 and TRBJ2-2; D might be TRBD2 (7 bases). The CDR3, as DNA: TGTGCCACCAGTGACCCAGGGAGGGGGACCGGGGAGCTGTTTTTT. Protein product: CATSDPGRGTGELFF.